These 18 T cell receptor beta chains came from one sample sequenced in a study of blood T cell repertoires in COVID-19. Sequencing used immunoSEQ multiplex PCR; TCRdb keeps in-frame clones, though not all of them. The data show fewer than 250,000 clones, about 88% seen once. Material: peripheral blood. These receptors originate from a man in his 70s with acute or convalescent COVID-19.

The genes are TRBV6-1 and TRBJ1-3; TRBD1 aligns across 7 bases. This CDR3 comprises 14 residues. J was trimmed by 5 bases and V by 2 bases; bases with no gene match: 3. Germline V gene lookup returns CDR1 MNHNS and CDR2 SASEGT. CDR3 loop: CASSEHRGRNTIYF. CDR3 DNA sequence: TGTGCCAGCAGTGAACACAGGGGAAGAAACACCATATATTTT.

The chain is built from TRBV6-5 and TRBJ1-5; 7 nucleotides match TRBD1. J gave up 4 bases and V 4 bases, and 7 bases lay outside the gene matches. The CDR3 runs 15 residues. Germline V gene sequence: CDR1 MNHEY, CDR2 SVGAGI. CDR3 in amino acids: CASSFRQGRNQPQHF. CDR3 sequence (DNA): TGTGCCAGCAGTTTTCGACAGGGAAGAAATCAGCCCCAGCATTTT.

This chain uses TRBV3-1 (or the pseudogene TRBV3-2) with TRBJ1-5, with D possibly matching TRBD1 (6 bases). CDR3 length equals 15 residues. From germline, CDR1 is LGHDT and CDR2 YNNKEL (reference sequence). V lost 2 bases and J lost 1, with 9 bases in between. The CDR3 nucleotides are TGTGCCAGCAGCCAATACACAGGGAGCAATCAGCCCCAGCATTTT. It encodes CASSQYTGSNQPQHF.

This chain's CDR3 is CASSLQYQPQHF. The CDR3 DNA follows: TGTGCCAGTAGTCTCCAGTATCAGCCCCAGCATTTT. The chain is built from TRBV19 and TRBJ1-5; D not resolved. The V gene lost 5 bases and the J gene lost 5 bases, with 7 bases spanning the gap. Germline loops: CDR1 LNHDA, CDR2 SQIVND (reference sequence). This CDR3 has 12 residues.

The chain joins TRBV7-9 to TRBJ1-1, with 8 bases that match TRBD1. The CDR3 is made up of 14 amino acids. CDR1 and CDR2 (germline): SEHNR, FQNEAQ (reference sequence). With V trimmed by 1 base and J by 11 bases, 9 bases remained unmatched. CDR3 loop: CASSLVGQGILAFF. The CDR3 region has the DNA TGTGCCAGCAGCTTAGTAGGACAGGGAATTTTGGCTTTCTTT.

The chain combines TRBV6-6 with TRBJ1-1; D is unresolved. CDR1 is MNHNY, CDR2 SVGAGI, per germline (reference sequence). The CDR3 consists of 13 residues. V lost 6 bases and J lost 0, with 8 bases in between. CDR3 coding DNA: TGTGCCAGCAGATTATTCCTGAACACTGAAGCTTTCTTT. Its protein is CASRLFLNTEAFF.

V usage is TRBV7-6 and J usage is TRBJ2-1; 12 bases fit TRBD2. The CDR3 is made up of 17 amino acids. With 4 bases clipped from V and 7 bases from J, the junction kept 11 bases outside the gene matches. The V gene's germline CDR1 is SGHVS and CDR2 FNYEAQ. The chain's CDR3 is CASSSRLAGEVVNEQFF. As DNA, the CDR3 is TGTGCCAGCAGCTCGAGACTAGCGGGAGAAGTAGTAAATGAGCAGTTCTTC.

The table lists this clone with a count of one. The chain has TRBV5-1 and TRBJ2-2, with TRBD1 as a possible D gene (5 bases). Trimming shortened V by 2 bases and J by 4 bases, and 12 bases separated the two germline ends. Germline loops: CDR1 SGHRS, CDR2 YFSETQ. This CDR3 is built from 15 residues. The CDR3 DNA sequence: TGCGCCAGCAGCTTACAGGATCCTTCCACCGGGGAGCTGTTTTTT. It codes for CASSLQDPSTGELFF.

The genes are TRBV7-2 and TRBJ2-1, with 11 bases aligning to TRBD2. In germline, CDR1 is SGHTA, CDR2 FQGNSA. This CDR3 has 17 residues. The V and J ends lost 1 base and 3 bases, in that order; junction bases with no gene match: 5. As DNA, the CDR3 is TGTGCCAGCAGCTTAGACCTACTAGCGGGAGTCTACAATGAGCAGTTCTTC. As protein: CASSLDLLAGVYNEQFF.

The CDR3 coding sequence is TGTGCCAGCAATTTAGGAGCGACGAACACCGGGGAGCTGTTTTTT. This encodes CASNLGATNTGELFF. The chain recombines TRBV6-5 with TRBJ2-2; no clear D. The CDR3 has 15 amino acids. Germline V gene data show CDR1 as MNHEY and CDR2 as SVGAGI. The V and J ends lost 7 bases and 0 bases respectively, with 12 bases between them.

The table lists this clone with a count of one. CDR3 nucleotides: TGTGCCAGCAGTGTTGGGACAGCCCTCTATGGCTACACCTTC. This translates into CASSVGTALYGYTF. V and J are TRBV2 and TRBJ1-2; TRBD1 aligns across 7 bases. The junction had 6 bases not matched to a gene; V was cut back by 4 bases and J by 4 bases. The CDR3 sequence is 14 residues long. Germline assignment: CDR1 SNHLY and CDR2 FYNNEI.

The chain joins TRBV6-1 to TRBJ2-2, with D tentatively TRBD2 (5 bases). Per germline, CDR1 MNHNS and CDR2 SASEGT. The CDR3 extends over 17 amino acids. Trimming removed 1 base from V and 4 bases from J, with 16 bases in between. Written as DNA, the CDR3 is TGTGCCAGCAGTGAAGTTCTTAGCGCCTTTGCCACCGGGGAGCTGTTTTTT. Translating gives CASSEVLSAFATGELFF.

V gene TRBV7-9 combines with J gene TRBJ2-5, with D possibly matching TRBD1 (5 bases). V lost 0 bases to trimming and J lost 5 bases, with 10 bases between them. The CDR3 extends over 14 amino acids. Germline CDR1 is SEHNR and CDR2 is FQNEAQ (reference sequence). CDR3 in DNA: TGTGCCAGCAGCTTAGCAGGGGCTGGGGAGACCCAGTACTTC. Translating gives CASSLAGAGETQYF.

The CDR3: CSVAQGFDSPLHF. The CDR3 coding sequence is TGCAGCGTTGCACAGGGCTTCGATTCACCCCTCCACTTT. The chain links TRBV29-1 to TRBJ1-6, with a possible D match to TRBD1 (6 bases). This CDR3 is built from 13 residues. Germline assignment: CDR1 SQVTM and CDR2 ANQGSEA. V was cut by 4 bases and J by 8 bases, with 12 bases left in between.

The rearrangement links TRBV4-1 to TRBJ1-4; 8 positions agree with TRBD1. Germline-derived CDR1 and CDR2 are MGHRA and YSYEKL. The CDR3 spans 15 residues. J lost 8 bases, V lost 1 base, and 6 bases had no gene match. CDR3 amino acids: CASSQAGWTGEKLFF. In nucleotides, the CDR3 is TGCGCCAGCAGCCAAGCAGGGTGGACAGGGGAAAAACTGTTTTTT.

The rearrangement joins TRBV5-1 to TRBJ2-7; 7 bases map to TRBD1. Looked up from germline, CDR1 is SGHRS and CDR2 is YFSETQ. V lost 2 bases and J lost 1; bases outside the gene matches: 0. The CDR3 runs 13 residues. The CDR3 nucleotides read TGCGCCAGCAGCTTACAGGGGTCCTACGAGCAGTACTTC. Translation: CASSLQGSYEQYF.

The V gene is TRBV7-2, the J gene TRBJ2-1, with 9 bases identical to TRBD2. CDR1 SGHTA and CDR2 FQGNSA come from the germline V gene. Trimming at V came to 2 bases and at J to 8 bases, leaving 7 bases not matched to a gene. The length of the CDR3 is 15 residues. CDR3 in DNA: TGTGCCAGCAGCTTACAATTAGCGGGAGATTATGAGCAGTTCTTC. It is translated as CASSLQLAGDYEQFF.

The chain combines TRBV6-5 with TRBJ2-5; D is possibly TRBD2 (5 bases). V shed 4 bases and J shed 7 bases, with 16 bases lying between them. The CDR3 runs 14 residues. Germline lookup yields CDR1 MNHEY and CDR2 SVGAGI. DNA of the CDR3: TGTGCCAGCAGTTTTTTATCCGGTCGGGGGACCCAGTACTTC. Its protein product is CASSFLSGRGTQYF.